Below, one TCR beta chain is given with its context. Its antigen is still unknown. Distinct nucleotide sequences in the sample also encode this CDR3. The CDR3 spans 15 residues. Germline values: CDR1 SGHRS, CDR2 YFSETQ. V was pared by 4 bases and J by 2 bases, with 3 bases of the junction left unmatched. The data originate from a study of shared clonotypes between healthy human individuals. Whole-study results and caveats: Roughly 5% of naive CD4 clonotypes were shared across four donors.

The assay was immunoSEQ multiplex PCR, and TCRdb's table has in-frame clones only and misses some. This sample has millions of clones; approximately 95% occur once, and the top ten carry 0.39%. This sequence originates from a man in his late teens or twenties in good health. Some clones in this sample may be carry-over from other donors' samples. The chain employs TRBV5-1 and TRBJ2-2, with TRBD1 matching over 9 bases. Sequenced input: naive CD4+ T cells from PBMCs. The subset: CD45RA+ positively selected. Here the CDR3 DNA reads TGCGCCAGCAGCACGGGACAGGGCAACACCGGGGAGCTGTTTTTT. Its translation: CASSTGQGNTGELFF.